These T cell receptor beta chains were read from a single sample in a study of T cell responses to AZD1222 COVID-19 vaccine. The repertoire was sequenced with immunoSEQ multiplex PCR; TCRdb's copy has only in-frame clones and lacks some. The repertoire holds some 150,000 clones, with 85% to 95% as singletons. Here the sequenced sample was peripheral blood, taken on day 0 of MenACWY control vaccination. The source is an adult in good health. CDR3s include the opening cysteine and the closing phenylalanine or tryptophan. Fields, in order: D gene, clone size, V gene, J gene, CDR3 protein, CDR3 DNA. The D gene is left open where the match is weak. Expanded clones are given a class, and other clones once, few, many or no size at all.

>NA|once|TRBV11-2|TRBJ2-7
CASSLVSEQYF
TGTGCCAGCAGCTTAGTCTCCGAGCAGTACTTC
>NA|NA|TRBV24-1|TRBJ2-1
CATSAGEAYEQFF
TGTGCCACCAGTGCAGGGGAGGCTTATGAGCAGTTCTTC
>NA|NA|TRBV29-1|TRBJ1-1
CSVLVATEAFF
TGCAGCGTTCTCGTAGCGACTGAAGCTTTCTTT
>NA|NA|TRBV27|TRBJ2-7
CASSPRDRRAYEQYF
TGTGCCAGCAGTCCCCGGGACCGACGAGCCTACGAGCAGTACTTC
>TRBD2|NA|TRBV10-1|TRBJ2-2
CASSGLAGGELFF
TGCGCCAGCAGCGGACTAGCGGGCGGGGAGCTGTTTTTT
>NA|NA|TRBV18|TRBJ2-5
CASSPSRGQETQYF
TGTGCCAGCTCACCATCGAGGGGGCAAGAGACCCAGTACTTC
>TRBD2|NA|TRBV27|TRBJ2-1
CASSFAGLAGMNEQFF
TGTGCCAGCAGTTTCGCCGGACTAGCGGGAATGAATGAGCAGTTCTTC
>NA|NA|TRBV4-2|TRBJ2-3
CASSQRSGTDTQYF
TGTGCCAGCAGCCAGAGGAGTGGCACAGATACGCAGTATTTT
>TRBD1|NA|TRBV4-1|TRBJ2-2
CASSPLGGQGLGELFF
TGCGCCAGCAGCCCCCTAGGCGGACAGGGGTTGGGGGAGCTGTTTTTT
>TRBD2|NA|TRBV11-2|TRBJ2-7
CASKKAGGLYEQYF
TGTGCCAGCAAGAAAGCGGGAGGACTCTACGAGCAGTACTTC
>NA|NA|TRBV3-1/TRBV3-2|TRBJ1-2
CASSQRLGVEGCTF
TGTGCCAGCAGCCAACGCCTCGGGGTGGAGGGGTGCACCTTC
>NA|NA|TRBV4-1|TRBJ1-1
CASSLTRTADLEAFF
TGCGCCAGCAGCCTCACACGGACGGCGGACCTTGAAGCTTTCTTT
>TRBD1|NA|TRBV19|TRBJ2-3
CASSLSGTGGADTQYF
TGTGCCAGTAGTCTCTCCGGGACAGGGGGCGCAGATACGCAGTATTTT
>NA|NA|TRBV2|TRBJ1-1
CASSVYSSEGEAFF
TGTGCCAGCAGTGTCTATTCGTCGGAGGGTGAAGCTTTCTTT
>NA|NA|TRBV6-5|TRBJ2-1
CASSYGRGAYNEQFF
TGTGCCAGCAGTTACGGCAGGGGAGCCTACAATGAGCAGTTCTTC
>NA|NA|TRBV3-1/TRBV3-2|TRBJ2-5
CASSQVEGRTQYF
TGTGCCAGCAGCCAAGTGGAGGGGAGAACCCAGTACTTC
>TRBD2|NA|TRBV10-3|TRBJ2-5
CAIRSGREGGETQYF
TGTGCCATCAGGAGTGGGCGGGAGGGCGGAGAGACCCAGTACTTC
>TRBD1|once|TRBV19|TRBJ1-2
CASSKGQGARGYTF
TGTGCCAGTAGTAAAGGACAGGGGGCGCGGGGCTACACCTTC
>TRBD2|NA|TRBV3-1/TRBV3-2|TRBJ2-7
CASSQEEAGGSYEQYF
TGTGCCAGCAGCCAAGAGGAAGCGGGAGGCTCCTACGAGCAGTACTTC
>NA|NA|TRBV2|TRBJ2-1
CASIRNRDNEQFF
TGTGCCAGCATTAGAAACAGGGACAATGAGCAGTTCTTC
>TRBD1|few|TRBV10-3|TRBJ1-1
CAISGTGGRGTEAFF
TGTGCCATCAGTGGGACAGGGGGCCGGGGCACTGAAGCTTTCTTT
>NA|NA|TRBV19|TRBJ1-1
CASTGGPNTEAFF
TGTGCCAGTACCGGCGGGCCGAACACTGAAGCTTTCTTT